This TCR beta chain comes out of a study of early T cells in non-severe SARS-CoV-2 infection. MiXCR, run by TCRdb on the 5' RACE reads, gives a single entry per CDR3 protein. Among tens of thousands of distinct CDR3 sequences listed, about 16% were seen once. V lost 1 base and J lost 5, with 8 bases in between. Germline V gene sequence: CDR1 KGHSH, CDR2 LQKENI. The CDR3 loop spans 13 amino acids. The sequencing sample was made of whole blood. This TCR was sampled from an adult who was a healthcare worker with PCR-confirmed SARS-CoV-2 infection or an uninfected control (not recorded which). The V gene is TRBV18, the J gene TRBJ1-1, with D hard to call. Here the CDR3 DNA reads TGTGCCAGCTCACCACAGGGCTCGACTGAAGCTTTCTTT. This encodes CASSPQGSTEAFF.